These 8 T cell receptor beta chains share one sample of origin, sequenced in a study of CD8 T cells in ankylosing spondylitis. TCRdb independently ran MiXCR on the 5' RACE reads; one entry per CDR3 protein. The sample has some 200,000 distinct CDR3 sequences, more than 10% seen once. The specimen sequenced was blood, either unsorted or a sorted T cell fraction (not recorded which). The receptors come from a male donor with ankylosing spondylitis or in good health (not recorded which).

This clonotype was seen ten or more times. V is TRBV12-3 or TRBV12-4 and J is TRBJ2-5; D is uncertain. This CDR3 is built from 14 residues. V lost 2 bases and J lost 5, with 12 bases in between. Here the CDR3 reads CASSLRLGAETQYF. DNA of the CDR3: TGTGCCAGCAGTTTACGCCTAGGCGCGGAGACCCAGTACTTC.

This clonotype was detected a few times. At one of its ends the junction is not consistent with the germline gene, which may arise from a read error. Written as DNA, the CDR3 is TGTGCCAGCAGTGACTCGGGACTAGCGGGAGGAGACGAGCAGTACTTC. Translating it yields CASSDSGLAGGDEQYF. The chain employs TRBV6-5 and TRBJ2-7, with 15 positions matching TRBD2. This CDR3 spans 16 amino acids. CDR1 and CDR2 (germline): MNHEY, SVGAGI.

This clonotype was picked up a small number of times. V gene TRBV4-1 combines with J gene TRBJ2-3; 7 bases agree with TRBD2. Germline values: CDR1 MGHRA, CDR2 YSYEKL. The trim removed 1 base at V and 8 bases at J, leaving 12 bases unmatched. The CDR3 has 16 residues. In nucleotides, the CDR3 is TGCGCCAGCAGCCAAGGGACCCTGGGACTAATCTCTACGCAGTATTTT. Translated: CASSQGTLGLISTQYF.

The rearrangement joins TRBV7-4 to TRBJ1-4; D is unclear. Germline assignment: CDR1 SGHVT and CDR2 SQSDAQ. The V and J ends lost 3 bases and 0 bases respectively, with 14 bases between them. CDR3 length equals 17 residues. The CDR3 DNA reads as TGTGCCAGCAGCTTGGCCGGTCAGAATTCAACTAATGAAAAACTGTTTTTT. It codes for CASSLAGQNSTNEKLFF.

This clonotype has at least ten counts. The J gene is TRBJ2-7, the V gene TRBV5-1; tentative D call: TRBD1 (6 bases). Trimming took off 0 bases at V and 5 bases at J, with 12 bases between the two ends. Germline loops: CDR1 SGHRS, CDR2 YFSETQ. The CDR3 runs 14 residues. The CDR3 spells CASSLGQGLDEQYF. CDR3 nucleotide sequence: TGCGCCAGCAGCTTGGGTCAGGGGCTTGACGAGCAGTACTTC.

This clonotype was detected a few times. The V and J genes are TRBV7-9 and TRBJ2-5, with 8 nucleotides matching TRBD2. The CDR3 loop spans 16 amino acids. Germline assignment: CDR1 SEHNR and CDR2 FQNEAQ (reference sequence). The J segment lost 5 bases and the V segment lost 4 bases, leaving 12 bases of the junction unmatched. CDR3 sequence: CASSSLRGSGVETQYF. The CDR3 nucleotides read TGTGCCAGCAGCTCCCTCCGGGGTAGCGGGGTGGAGACCCAGTACTTC.

V is TRBV11-1 and J is TRBJ1-1, with D possibly TRBD1 on 6 matching bases. The CDR3 loop spans 14 amino acids. Germline lookup yields CDR1 SGHAT and CDR2 FQDESV (reference sequence). Between the trimmed V and J ends, which lost 8 bases and 1 base, there was a span of 14 bases. This CDR3 reads CASAPAGANTEAFF. As DNA, the CDR3 is TGTGCCAGCGCTCCCGCGGGGGCGAACACTGAAGCTTTCTTT.

This clonotype showed up many times. J is TRBJ2-1 and V is TRBV29-1, with 12 bases fitting TRBD2. The CDR3 length is 13 residues. With V trimmed by 7 bases and J by 8 bases, 6 bases remained unmatched. Germline-derived CDR1 and CDR2 are SQVTM and ANQGSEA. CDR3 loop: CSGRTSGIDEQFF. For the CDR3, the DNA is TGCAGCGGGCGGACTAGCGGGATCGATGAGCAGTTCTTC.